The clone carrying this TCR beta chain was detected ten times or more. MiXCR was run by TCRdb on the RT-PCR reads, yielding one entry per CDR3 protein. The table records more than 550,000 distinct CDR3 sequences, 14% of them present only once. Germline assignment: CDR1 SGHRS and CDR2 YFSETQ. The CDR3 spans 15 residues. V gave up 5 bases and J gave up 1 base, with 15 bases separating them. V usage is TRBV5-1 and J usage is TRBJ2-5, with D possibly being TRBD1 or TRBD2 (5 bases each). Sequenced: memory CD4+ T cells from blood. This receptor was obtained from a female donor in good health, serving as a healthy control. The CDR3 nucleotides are TGCGCCAGCAGATGGATCCCCGGGACCCAAGAGACCCAGTACTTC. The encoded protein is CASRWIPGTQETQYF.